This entry lists 15 T cell receptor beta chains sequenced from one sample in a study of post-analysis software for immune sequencing data. General study findings and limits: Several TRBV segments, TRBV5-6, TRBV5-1 and TRBV20-1 among them, were found more frequent in patients than controls.

Built from TCR beta cDNA, the libraries had unique molecular identifiers in them. TCRdb processed the PCR reads anew with MiXCR; each CDR3 protein has one entry. The sample records 400,000 to 500,000 distinct CDR3 sequences, less than 40% being singletons. For these receptors, no antigen is known. Source material: blood. The receptors come from a girl aged 2 to 10 with multiple sclerosis.

This clonotype has more than one count but fewer than ten. V usage is TRBV28 and J usage is TRBJ2-1, with 7 bases fitting TRBD2. Unmatched junction bases numbered 11, after V lost 2 bases and J lost 7 bases. Germline V gene data show CDR1 as MDHEN and CDR2 as SYDVKM. CDR3 length equals 16 residues. In DNA, the CDR3 is TGTGCCAGCAGTTTAGCCGTAGCGGGTGCTTATAATGAGCAGTTCTTC. Its protein is CASSLAVAGAYNEQFF.

This clonotype has at least ten counts. The chain couples TRBV10-3 to TRBJ2-1; a weak D match, TRBD2 (5 bases). The germline CDR1 and CDR2 sequences are ENHRY and SYGVKD. Trimming cost V 7 bases and J 11 bases, with 15 bases left between them. This CDR3 region has 12 residues. DNA of the CDR3: TGTGCCATCAATCTCGGGCTCGGGAAGCAGTTCTTC. Translated: CAINLGLGKQFF.

This clonotype came up a few times. V and J are TRBV7-2 and TRBJ2-5; 11 positions agree with TRBD2. The V segment lost 4 bases and the J segment 2 bases; nucleotides outside the gene matches: 3. The CDR3 extends over 15 amino acids. Germline V gene sequence: CDR1 SGHTA, CDR2 FQGNSA. The CDR3, as DNA: TGTGCCAGCAGCTCGGGACTAGCGGAGCAAGAGACCCAGTACTTC. This gives the protein CASSSGLAEQETQYF.

This clonotype was counted a few times. V is TRBV6-5 and J is TRBJ1-2; tentative D call: TRBD1 (6 bases). CDR3 length: 15 residues. CDR1 and CDR2 from the germline V gene are MNHEY and SVGAGI. V dropped 8 bases and J dropped 3 bases, with 19 bases sitting between them. The CDR3 coding sequence is TGTGCCAGCCGGCTCCCGGGGGCCCACTACTATGGCTACACCTTC. This gives the protein CASRLPGAHYYGYTF.

The V call is TRBV20-1, the J call TRBJ2-7; 7 nucleotides match TRBD1. The CDR3 is 14 amino acids. Germline loops: CDR1 DFQATT, CDR2 SNEGSKA (reference sequence). V gave up 6 bases and J gave up 1 base; unmatched junction bases: 9. CDR3 protein: CSADTNRGSYEQYF. The CDR3 nucleotides are TGCAGTGCCGATACAAACAGGGGTTCCTACGAGCAGTACTTC.

Only one count was recorded for this clonotype. This chain joins TRBV28 and TRBJ2-7; TRBD1 agrees at 9 bases. This CDR3 has 14 amino acids. Germline V gene data show CDR1 as MDHEN and CDR2 as SYDVKM. J lost 0 bases, V lost 7 bases, and 4 bases had no gene match. The CDR3 DNA reads TGTGCCAGCACCCGGACAGGGGACTCCTACGAGCAGTACTTC. It encodes CASTRTGDSYEQYF.

The count of this clonotype is one. This chain links TRBV5-1 with TRBJ1-5; no definite D call. Germline V gives CDR1 SGHRS, CDR2 YFSETQ. This CDR3 spans 14 amino acids. Trimming shortened V by 0 bases and J by 2 bases, and 6 bases separated the two germline ends. The CDR3 protein is CASSLGMGNQPQHF. DNA of the CDR3: TGCGCCAGCAGCTTGGGTATGGGCAATCAGCCCCAGCATTTT.

This clonotype was counted a single time. The gene calls are TRBV7-2 and TRBJ2-7, with D unclear. Germline V lookup: CDR1 SGHTA, CDR2 FQGNSA. The germline V and J ends were trimmed by 5 bases and 1 base, with 12 bases remaining between them. The CDR3 covers 14 residues. CDR3 nucleotide sequence: TGTGCCAGCAGCCCTTCGGACGGATCCTACGAGCAGTACTTC. Amino acids: CASSPSDGSYEQYF.

This clonotype was observed a few times. The V gene is TRBV12-3 or TRBV12-4, the J gene TRBJ2-7, with TRBD2 matching over 8 bases. Trimming at V came to 5 bases and at J to 6 bases, leaving 9 bases not matched to a gene. This CDR3 has 14 residues. The CDR3: CASSAAGASPEQYF. The CDR3 DNA reads TGTGCCAGCAGTGCAGCGGGAGCCTCCCCCGAGCAGTACTTC.

The chain recombines TRBV5-5 with TRBJ1-5, with 9 positions matching TRBD1. Germline loops: CDR1 SGHKS, CDR2 YYEKEE (reference sequence). V lost 4 bases to trimming and J lost 6 bases; unmatched junction nucleotides: 11. CDR3 size: 16 residues. The CDR3 DNA reads as TGTGCCAGCAGCCAGGGGACAGGGCGATACGGTCAGCCCCAGCATTTT. Translation: CASSQGTGRYGQPQHF.

This clonotype was seen only a few times. This sequence joins TRBV24-1 and TRBJ2-1, with 11 bases lining up with TRBD1. Germline trimming cut 7 bases from V and 5 bases from J; bases unmatched to any gene: 6. Germline CDR1 KGHDR, CDR2 SFDVKD. This CDR3 is built from 15 residues. The CDR3, as DNA: TGTGCCACCAGCCGGGGACAGGGGGACAACAATGAGCAGTTCTTC. It is translated as CATSRGQGDNNEQFF.

This clonotype appeared a few times. The chain uses TRBV9 and TRBJ2-3, with a tentative D call TRBD2 (6 bases). CDR3 size: 16 residues. With 4 bases removed from V and 2 bases from J, the gap between germline ends came to 17 bases. In germline, CDR1 is SGDLS, CDR2 YYNGEE. CDR3 nucleotide sequence: TGTGCCAGCAGCCCCCGAGCGGGTTCACACACAGATACGCAGTATTTT. It translates to CASSPRAGSHTDTQYF.

V and J are TRBV6-2 or TRBV6-3 and TRBJ2-5; D is unresolved. Gene TRBJ2-7 matches the end of the DNA better, so the J call may be wrong. Per germline, CDR1 MNHEY and CDR2 SVGEGT. CDR3 length: 15 residues. CDR3 amino acids: CASSYSPAEFYEQYF. CDR3 sequence (DNA): TGTGCCAGCAGTTACTCGCCAGCTGAATTCTACGAGCAGTACTTC.

The CDR3 region is CASSPTQGAFTDTQYF. The DNA of the CDR3 is TGTGCCAGCAGCCCTACACAGGGGGCATTCACAGATACGCAGTATTTT. The chain has TRBV13 and TRBJ2-3; 9 nucleotides match TRBD1. Germline-derived CDR1 and CDR2 are PRHDT and FYEKMQ (reference sequence). This CDR3 contains 16 residues. V shed 5 bases, J shed 2 bases, and the junction held 8 bases outside the gene matches.

This clonotype has only one observation. The V and J genes are TRBV6-5 and TRBJ1-5; D gene unclear. The CDR3 has 15 residues. V was shortened by 7 bases and J by 4 bases, with 17 bases between the two germline ends. In germline, CDR1 is MNHEY, CDR2 SVGAGI. DNA for the CDR3: TGTGCCAGCACCATCTCCGCGGCGGCAAATCAGCCCCAGCATTTT. As protein: CASTISAAANQPQHF.